Reported below is one T cell receptor beta chain. Profiling relied on immunoSEQ multiplex PCR, and the TCRdb table lists in-frame clones only, not all of them. The sample records 250,000 to 300,000 clones, just over 85% being singletons. From germline, CDR1 is KGHSH and CDR2 LQKENI. Trimming at V came to 4 bases and at J to 6 bases, leaving 4 bases not matched to a gene. This CDR3 contains 15 residues. Recruits, aged roughly 18 to 90 years, lived in about two dozen US areas. This sample stems from a study of blood T cell repertoires in COVID-19. Study-wide context: In each case, the material was cDNA or gDNA derived from T cells, B-cell-depleted T cells, or PBMCs.

The V and J genes are TRBV18 and TRBJ2-3, with 13 bases lining up with TRBD2. This TCR was recovered from a man younger than 35 who had recovered from COVID-19. The sequencing input was PBMCs or T cells enriched from blood (not recorded which). The DNA for the CDR3 is TGTGCCAGCTCACGAGGGACTAGCGGGACGGATACGCAGTATTTT. The encoded protein is CASSRGTSGTDTQYF.